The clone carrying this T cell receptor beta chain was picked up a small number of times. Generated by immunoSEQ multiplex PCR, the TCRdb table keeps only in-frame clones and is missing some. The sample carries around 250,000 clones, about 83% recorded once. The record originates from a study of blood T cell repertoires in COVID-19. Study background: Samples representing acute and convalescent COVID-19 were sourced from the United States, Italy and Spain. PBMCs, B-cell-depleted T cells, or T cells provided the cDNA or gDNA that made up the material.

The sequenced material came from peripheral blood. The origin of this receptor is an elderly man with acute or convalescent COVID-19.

The CDR3 region is CASKSTGDSQGYTF. The CDR3, as DNA: TGTGCCAGCAAGAGTACAGGGGATTCGCAGGGCTACACCTTC. The V gene is TRBV27, the J gene TRBJ1-2; TRBD1 matches at 7 bases. The CDR3 covers 14 residues. V was pared by 7 bases and J by 8 bases, with 13 bases of the junction left unmatched. Germline V gene sequence: CDR1 MNHEY, CDR2 SMNVEV (reference sequence).